Included here is one T cell receptor (beta chain) sequence, with context. The antigen is undetermined. This sample stems from a study of a mutant IDH1 vaccine in newly diagnosed glioma. Overall study context: Males made up approximately 62% and females roughly 40% of treated patients, whose mean age was around 40 years.

The method was immunoSEQ multiplex PCR; TCRdb's version includes in-frame clones alone and lacks a portion of them. The table has about 40,000 clones, roughly 80% seen once. This CDR3 has 13 residues. V trimming: 5 bases; J trimming: 5 bases; junction bases outside the gene matches: 3. Germline V gene lookup returns CDR1 WSHSY and CDR2 SAAADI. The sample's time point: week 11, during vaccination. Every vaccination contained 300 ug of the mutant IDH1 20-mer peptide and was paired with topical imiquimod. This sequence joins TRBV10-2 and TRBJ2-7; 10 bases match TRBD2. Sequenced material: peripheral blood mononuclear cells (PBMCs), taken from a glioma patient whose treatment included an IDH1 peptide vaccine. This sequence originates from a woman aged 25 to 39 with glioma. Some clones in this sample may be carry-over from other donors' samples. CDR3 in DNA: TGCGCCAGCAGTTGGCTAGCGGGAGACGAGCAGTACTTC. The encoded protein is CASSWLAGDEQYF.